This TCR beta chain was found in a study of control samples from healthy donors and cancer patients. CDR3 length: 13 amino acids. The V end was cut by 1 base, the J end by 6 bases, with 10 bases between. Germline-derived CDR1 and CDR2 are LGHNA and YSLEER. Only in-frame clones appear in the TCRdb table, and some are missing; sequencing was by immunoSEQ multiplex PCR. The repertoire consists of 97,000 or so clones, with around 92% occurring once and the leading ten covering 2% to 3%. This chain uses TRBV4-3 with TRBJ2-7; D gene ambiguous. The receptor was derived from a woman aged 18 to 35 in good health. Material for sequencing was blood. CDR3 in DNA: TGCGCCAGCAGCCAAGTTATAGCAGGCGAGCAGTACTTC. Amino acid sequence: CASSQVIAGEQYF.